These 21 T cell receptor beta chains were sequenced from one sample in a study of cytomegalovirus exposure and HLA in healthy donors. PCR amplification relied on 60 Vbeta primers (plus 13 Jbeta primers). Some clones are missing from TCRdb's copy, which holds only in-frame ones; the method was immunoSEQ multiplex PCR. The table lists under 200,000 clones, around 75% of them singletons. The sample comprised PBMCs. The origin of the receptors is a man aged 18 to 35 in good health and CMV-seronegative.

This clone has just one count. CDR3 in amino acids: CASSLGLTTLNTGELFF. The CDR3 DNA sequence: TGTGCCAGCAGCCTCGGGTTAACCACCCTGAACACCGGGGAGCTGTTTTTT. The chain combines TRBV9 with TRBJ2-2; no definite D call. The V and J ends lost 4 bases and 1 base respectively, with 17 bases between them. From germline, CDR1 is SGDLS and CDR2 YYNGEE. The CDR3 loop spans 17 amino acids.

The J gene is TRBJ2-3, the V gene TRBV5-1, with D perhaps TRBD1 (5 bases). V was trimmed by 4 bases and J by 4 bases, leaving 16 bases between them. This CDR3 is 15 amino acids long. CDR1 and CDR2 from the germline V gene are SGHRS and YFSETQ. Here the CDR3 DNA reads TGCGCCAGCAGCGTGGTTGGGGCCTCCCCAGATACGCAGTATTTT. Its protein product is CASSVVGASPDTQYF.

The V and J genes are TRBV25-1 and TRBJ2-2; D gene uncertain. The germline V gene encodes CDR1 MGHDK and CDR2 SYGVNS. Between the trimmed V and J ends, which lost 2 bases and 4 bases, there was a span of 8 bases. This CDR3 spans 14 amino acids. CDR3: CASSEALSTGELFF. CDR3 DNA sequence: TGTGCCAGCAGTGAAGCCTTGAGCACCGGGGAGCTGTTTTTT.

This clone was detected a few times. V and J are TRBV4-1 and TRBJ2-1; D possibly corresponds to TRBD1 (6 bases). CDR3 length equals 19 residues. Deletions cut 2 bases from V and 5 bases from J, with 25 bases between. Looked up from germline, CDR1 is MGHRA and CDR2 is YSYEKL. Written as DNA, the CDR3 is TGCGCCAGCAGCCAAAGAAGGGGGACGAGGGCCGGAGACGACAATGAGCAGTTCTTC. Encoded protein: CASSQRRGTRAGDDNEQFF.

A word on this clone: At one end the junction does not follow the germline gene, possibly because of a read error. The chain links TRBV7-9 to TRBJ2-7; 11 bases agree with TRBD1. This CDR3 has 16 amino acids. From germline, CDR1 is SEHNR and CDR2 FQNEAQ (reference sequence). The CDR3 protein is CSSSGRGTGGFYEQYF. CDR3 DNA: TGTTCCAGCAGCGGACGTGGGACAGGGGGTTTCTACGAGCAGTACTTC.

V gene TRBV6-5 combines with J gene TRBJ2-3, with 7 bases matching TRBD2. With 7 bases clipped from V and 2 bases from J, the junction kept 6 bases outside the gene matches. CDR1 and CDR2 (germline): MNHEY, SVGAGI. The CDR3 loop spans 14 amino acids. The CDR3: CASKPSGTTDTQYF. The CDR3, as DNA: TGTGCCAGCAAGCCGAGCGGGACCACAGATACGCAGTATTTT.

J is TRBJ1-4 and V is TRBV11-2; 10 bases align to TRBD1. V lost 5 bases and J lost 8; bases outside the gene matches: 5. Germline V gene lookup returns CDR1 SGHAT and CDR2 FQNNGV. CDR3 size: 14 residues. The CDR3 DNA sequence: TGTGCCAGCAGCCCCGACAGGGGGCGCGAAAAACTGTTTTTT. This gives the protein CASSPDRGREKLFF.

For the CDR3, the DNA is TGCGCCAGCAGTGGGACAGGTGTCTCTGGGGCCAACGTCCTGACTTTC. Its translation is CASSGTGVSGANVLTF. The chain is built from TRBV10-2 and TRBJ2-6, with 7 bases fitting TRBD1. Germline V gene lookup returns CDR1 WSHSY and CDR2 SAAADI. The CDR3 sequence is 16 residues long. Trimming removed 4 bases from V and 0 bases from J; junction bases left unmatched: 3.

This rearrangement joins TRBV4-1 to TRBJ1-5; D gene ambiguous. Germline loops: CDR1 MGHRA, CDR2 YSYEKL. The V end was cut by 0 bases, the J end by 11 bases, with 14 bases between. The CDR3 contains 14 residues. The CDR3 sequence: CASSQEGGSYAQHF. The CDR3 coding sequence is TGCGCCAGCAGCCAAGAAGGAGGGTCTTATGCCCAGCATTTT.

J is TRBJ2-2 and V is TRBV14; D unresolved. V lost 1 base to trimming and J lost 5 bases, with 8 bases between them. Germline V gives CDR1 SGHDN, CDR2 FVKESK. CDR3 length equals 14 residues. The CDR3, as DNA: TGTGCCAGCAGCCAAGCACTCCAAACCGGGGAGCTGTTTTTT. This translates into CASSQALQTGELFF. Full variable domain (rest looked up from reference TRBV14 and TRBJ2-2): EAGVTQFPSHSVIEKGQTVTLRCDPISGHDNLYWYRRVMGKEIKFLLHFVKESKQDESGMPNNRFLAERTGGTYSTLKVQPAELEDSGVYFCASSQALQTGELFFGEGSRLTVL.

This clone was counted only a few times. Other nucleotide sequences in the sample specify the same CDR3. The CDR3 protein is CATSRDRGLYGYTF. CDR3 bases: TGTGCCACCAGCAGAGATCGAGGGCTCTATGGCTACACCTTC. J is TRBJ1-2 and V is TRBV15; D gene uncertain. CDR1 and CDR2 (germline): LNHNV, YYDKDF (reference sequence). This CDR3 spans 14 amino acids. The V and J ends lost 0 bases and 4 bases respectively, with 9 bases between them.

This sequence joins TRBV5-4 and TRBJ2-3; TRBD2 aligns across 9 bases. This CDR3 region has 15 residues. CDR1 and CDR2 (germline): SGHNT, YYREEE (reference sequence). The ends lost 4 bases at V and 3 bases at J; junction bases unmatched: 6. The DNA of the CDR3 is TGTGCCAGCAGCCGGGCTAGCGGGAAGACAGATACGCAGTATTTT. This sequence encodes CASSRASGKTDTQYF. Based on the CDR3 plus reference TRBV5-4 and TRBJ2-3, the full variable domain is ETGVTQSPTHLIKTRGQQVTLRCSSQSGHNTVSWYQQALGQGPQFIFQYYREEENGRGNFPPRFSGLQFPNYSSELNVNALELDDSALYLCASSRASGKTDTQYFGPGTRLTVL.

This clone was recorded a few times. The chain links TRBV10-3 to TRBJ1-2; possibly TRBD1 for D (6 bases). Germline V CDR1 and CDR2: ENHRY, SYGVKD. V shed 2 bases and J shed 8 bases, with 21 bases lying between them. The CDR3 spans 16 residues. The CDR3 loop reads CAISEGQGTLPTGYTF. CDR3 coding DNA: TGTGCCATCAGTGAGGGGCAGGGGACGTTGCCGACCGGCTACACCTTC.

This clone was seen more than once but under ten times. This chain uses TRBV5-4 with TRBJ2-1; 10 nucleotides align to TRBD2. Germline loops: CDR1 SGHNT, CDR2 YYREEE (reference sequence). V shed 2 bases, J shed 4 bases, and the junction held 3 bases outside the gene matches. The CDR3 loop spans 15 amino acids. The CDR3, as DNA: TGTGCCAGCAGCTTCTCTAGCGGGGGTTACAATGAGCAGTTCTTC. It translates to CASSFSSGGYNEQFF.

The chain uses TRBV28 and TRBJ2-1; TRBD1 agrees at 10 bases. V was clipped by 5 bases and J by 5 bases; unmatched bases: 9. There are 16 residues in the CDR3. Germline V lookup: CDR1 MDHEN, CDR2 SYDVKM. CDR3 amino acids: CASSTLGDRGNNEQFF. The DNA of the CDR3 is TGTGCCAGCAGTACCCTTGGGGACAGGGGTAACAATGAGCAGTTCTTC.

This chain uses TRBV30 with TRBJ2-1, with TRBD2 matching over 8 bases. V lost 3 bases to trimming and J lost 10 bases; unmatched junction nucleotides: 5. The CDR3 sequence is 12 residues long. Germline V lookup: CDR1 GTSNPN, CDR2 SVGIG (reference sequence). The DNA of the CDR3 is TGTGCCTGGAGCCCGGGGGGGCAGGAGCAGTTCTTC. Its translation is CAWSPGGQEQFF.

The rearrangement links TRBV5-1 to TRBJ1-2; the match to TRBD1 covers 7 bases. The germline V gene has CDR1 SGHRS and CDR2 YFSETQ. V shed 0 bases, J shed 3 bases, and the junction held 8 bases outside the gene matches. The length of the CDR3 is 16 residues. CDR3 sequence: CASSLVSGRGDYGYTF. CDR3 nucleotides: TGCGCCAGCAGCTTGGTTTCGGGCAGGGGGGACTATGGCTACACCTTC.

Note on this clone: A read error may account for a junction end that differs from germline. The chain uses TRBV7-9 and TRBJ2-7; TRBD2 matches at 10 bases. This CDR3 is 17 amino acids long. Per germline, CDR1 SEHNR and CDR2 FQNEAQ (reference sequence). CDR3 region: CSSSSSWTSGLLSEQYF. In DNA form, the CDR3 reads TGTTCCAGCAGCTCGAGTTGGACTAGCGGTCTTTTATCCGAGCAGTACTTC.

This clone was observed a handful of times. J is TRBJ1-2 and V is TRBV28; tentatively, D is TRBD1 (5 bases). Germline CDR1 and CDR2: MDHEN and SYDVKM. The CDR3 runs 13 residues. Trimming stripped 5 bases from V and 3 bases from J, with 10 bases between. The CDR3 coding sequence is TGTGCCAGCAGTGCGACAGTGCACTATGGCTACACCTTC. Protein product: CASSATVHYGYTF.

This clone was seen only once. The CDR3 DNA reads as TGTGCCAGCGTGGACGCGGGACCCTCCTACGAGCAGTACTTC. It encodes CASVDAGPSYEQYF. V is TRBV28 and J is TRBJ2-7; TRBD2 is a possible D gene (6 bases). This CDR3 has 14 amino acids. Germline V gives CDR1 MDHEN, CDR2 SYDVKM. Trimming shortened V by 8 bases and J by 0 bases, and 14 bases separated the two germline ends.

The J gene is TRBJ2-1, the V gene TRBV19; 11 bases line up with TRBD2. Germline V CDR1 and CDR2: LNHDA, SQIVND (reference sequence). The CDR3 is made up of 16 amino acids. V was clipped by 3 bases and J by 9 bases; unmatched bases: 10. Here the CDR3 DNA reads TGTGCCAGTAGTATGGTGGCACTAGCGGGAGCCGGTGAGCAGTTCTTC. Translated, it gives CASSMVALAGAGEQFF.